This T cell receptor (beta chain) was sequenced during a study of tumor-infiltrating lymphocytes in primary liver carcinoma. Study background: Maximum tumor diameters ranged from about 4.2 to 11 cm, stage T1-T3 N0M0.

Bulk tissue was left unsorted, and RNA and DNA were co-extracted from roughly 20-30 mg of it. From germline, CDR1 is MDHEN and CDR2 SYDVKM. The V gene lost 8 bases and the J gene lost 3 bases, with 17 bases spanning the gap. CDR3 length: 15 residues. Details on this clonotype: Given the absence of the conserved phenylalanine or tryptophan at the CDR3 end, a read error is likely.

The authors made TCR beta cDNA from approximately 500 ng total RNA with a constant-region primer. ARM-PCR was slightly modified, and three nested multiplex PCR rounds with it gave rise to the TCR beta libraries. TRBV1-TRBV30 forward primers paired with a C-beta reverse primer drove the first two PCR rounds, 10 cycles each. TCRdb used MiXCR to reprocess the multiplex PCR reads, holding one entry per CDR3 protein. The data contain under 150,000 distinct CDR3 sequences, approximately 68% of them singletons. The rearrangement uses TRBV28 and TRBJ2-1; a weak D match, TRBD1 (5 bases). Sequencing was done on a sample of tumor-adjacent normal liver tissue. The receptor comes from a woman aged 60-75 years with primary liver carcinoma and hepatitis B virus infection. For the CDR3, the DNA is TGTGCCAGCGGGGCCGACTCAAGCTACTACAATGAGCAGTTCTAC. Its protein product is CASGADSSYYNEQFY.